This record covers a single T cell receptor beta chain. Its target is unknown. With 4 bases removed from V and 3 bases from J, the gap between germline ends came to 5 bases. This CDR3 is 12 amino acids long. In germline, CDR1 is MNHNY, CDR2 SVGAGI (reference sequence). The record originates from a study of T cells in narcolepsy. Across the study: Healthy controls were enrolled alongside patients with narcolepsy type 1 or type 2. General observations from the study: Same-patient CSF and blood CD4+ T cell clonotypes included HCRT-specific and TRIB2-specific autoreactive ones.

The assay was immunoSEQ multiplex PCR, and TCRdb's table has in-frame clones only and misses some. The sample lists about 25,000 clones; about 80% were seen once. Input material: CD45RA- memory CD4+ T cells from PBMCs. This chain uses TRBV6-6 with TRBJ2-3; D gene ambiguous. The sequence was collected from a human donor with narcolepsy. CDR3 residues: CASSLYTDTQYF. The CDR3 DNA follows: TGTGCCAGCAGTTTATATACAGATACGCAGTATTTT.